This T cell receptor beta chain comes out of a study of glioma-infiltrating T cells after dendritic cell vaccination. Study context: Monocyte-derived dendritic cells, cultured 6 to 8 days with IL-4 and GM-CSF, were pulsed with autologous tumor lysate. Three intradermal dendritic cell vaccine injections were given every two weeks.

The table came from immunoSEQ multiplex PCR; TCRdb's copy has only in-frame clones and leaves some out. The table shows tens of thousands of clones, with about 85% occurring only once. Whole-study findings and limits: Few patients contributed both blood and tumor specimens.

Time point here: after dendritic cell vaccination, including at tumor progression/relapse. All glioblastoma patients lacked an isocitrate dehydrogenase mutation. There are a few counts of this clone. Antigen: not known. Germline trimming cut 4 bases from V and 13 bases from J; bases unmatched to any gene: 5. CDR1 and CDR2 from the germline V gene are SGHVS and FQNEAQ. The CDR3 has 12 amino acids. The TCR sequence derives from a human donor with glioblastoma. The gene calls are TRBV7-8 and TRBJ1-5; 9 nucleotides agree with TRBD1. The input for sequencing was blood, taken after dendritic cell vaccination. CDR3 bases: TGTGCCAGCAGCTCCGGGACAGGGAAGCAGCATTTT. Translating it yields CASSSGTGKQHF.